This T cell receptor (beta chain) emerged from a study of Ad26.COV2.S vaccination and SARS-CoV-2 variants. Treatment reported: about 20 received Ad26.COV2.S at low or high dose, single or two shots; about 5 received placebo; per-sample allocation not given. Sampling happened 63 days after the first vaccine or placebo injection. This clone was seen more than once but under ten times. Data came from immunoSEQ multiplex PCR; TCRdb stores just in-frame clones and leaves some out. In the table there are 350,000 to 500,000 clones, 90% of which are singletons. V was shortened by 0 bases and J by 0 bases, with 7 bases between the two germline ends. The CDR3 contains 15 residues. CDR1 and CDR2 from the germline V gene are SGHRS and YFSETQ.

This TCR was recovered from a person between 18 and 65 years old who received the Ad26.COV2.S COVID-19 vaccine or a placebo. Sequencing used peripheral blood, obtained in a trial of Ad26.COV2.S vaccine versus placebo. V gene TRBV5-1 combines with J gene TRBJ1-3; D is unclear. CDR3 DNA: TGCGCCAGCAGCTTGGCTGGTGTCTCTGGAAACACCATATATTTT. Translated: CASSLAGVSGNTIYF.